This TCR beta chain came from a study of monozygotic twins with inflammatory bowel disease. Whole-study results and caveats: Especially where disease activity was present, IBD patients had fewer clonotypes in common with others than healthy twins did.

Worth noting for this clonotype: Its antigen remains unidentified.

The germline CDR1 and CDR2 sequences are MGHRA and YSYEKL. The CDR3 sequence is 16 residues long. Added by template switching were UMIs that each held a 6-nucleotide sample barcode. TCRdb re-called the 5' RACE reads; every CDR3 protein appears as one record, without DNA. In all, the sample yields 200,000 to 250,000 distinct CDR3 sequences. The receptor was isolated from a human donor with ulcerative colitis or Crohn's disease, or a healthy co-twin of an affected twin (not recorded which). Sequencing used blood. The V call is TRBV4-1, the J call TRBJ1-1. CDR3 in amino acids: CASSQVRGPRDTEAFF.